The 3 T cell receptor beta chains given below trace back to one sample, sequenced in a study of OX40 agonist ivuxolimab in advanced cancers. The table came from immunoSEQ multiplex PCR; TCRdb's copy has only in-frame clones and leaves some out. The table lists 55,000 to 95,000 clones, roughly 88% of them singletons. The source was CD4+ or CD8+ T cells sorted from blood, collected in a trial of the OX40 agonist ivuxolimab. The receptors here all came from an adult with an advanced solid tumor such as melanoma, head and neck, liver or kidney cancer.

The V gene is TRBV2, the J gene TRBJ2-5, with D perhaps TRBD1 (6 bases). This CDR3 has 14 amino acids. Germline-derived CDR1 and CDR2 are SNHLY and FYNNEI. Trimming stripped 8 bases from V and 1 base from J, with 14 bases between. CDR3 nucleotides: TGTGCCAGCCTGGGCAGGGGATCCCAAGAGACCCAGTACTTC. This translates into CASLGRGSQETQYF.

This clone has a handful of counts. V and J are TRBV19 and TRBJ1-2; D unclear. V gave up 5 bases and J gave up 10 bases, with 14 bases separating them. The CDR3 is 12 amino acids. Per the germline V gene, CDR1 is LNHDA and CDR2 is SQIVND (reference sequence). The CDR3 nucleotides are TGTGCCAGTAGTGGATTAACCGAAGCCTACACCTTC. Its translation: CASSGLTEAYTF.

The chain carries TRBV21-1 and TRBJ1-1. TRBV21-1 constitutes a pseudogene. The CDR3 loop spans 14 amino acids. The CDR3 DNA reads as TGTGCCAGCAGACTGGGAATGGGGGACACTGAAGCTTTCTTT. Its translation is CASRLGMGDTEAFF.